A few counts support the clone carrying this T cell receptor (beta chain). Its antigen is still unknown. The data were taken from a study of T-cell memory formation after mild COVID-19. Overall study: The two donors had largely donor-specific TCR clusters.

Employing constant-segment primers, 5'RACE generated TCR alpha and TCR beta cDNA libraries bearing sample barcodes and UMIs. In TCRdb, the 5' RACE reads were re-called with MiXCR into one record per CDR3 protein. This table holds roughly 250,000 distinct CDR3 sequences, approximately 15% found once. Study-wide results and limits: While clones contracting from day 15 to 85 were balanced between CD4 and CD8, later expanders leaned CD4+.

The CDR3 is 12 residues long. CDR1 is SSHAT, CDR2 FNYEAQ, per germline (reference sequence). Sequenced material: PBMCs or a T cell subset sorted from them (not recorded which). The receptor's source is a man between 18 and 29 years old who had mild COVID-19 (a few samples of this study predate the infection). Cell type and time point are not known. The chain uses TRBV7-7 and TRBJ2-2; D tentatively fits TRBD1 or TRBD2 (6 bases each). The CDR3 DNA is TGTGCTAGCCCGGGGGCCACCGGGGAGCTGTTTTTT. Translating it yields CASPGATGELFF.